This T cell receptor (beta chain) was profiled in a study of cytomegalovirus exposure and HLA in healthy donors. About this clone: Antigen: not known.

It was with 60 Vbeta and 13 Jbeta primers that the PCR ran. Profiled with immunoSEQ multiplex PCR; TCRdb holds only in-frame clones, not every one. This sample has about 190,000 clones, with under 85% found just once. General study findings and limits: In a later analysis, TCR beta V- and J-gene trimming was associated with a missense DCLRE1C variant. High sensitivity and specificity were reportedly achieved when the classifier diagnosed cytomegalovirus status.

V lost 0 bases and J lost 6, with 6 bases in between. CDR1 is MRHNA, CDR2 SNTAGT, per germline. The CDR3 covers 13 residues. The sequence came from a woman younger than 35 in good health and CMV-seronegative. The sample comprised PBMCs. The genes are TRBV6-4 and TRBJ2-1; D perhaps matches TRBD2 (6 bases). In DNA, the CDR3 is TGTGCCAGCAGTGACTCGACTAGCAATGAGCAGTTCTTC. Protein: CASSDSTSNEQFF.